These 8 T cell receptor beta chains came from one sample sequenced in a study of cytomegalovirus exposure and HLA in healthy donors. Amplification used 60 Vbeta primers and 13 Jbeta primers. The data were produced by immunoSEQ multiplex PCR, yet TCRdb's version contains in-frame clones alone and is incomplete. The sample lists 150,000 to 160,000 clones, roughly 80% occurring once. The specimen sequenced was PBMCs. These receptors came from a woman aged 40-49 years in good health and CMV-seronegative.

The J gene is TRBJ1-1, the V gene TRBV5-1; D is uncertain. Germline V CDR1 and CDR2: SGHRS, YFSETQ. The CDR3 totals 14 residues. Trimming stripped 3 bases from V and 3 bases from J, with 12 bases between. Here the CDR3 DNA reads TGCGCCAGCAGCTACGGGAATATGGACACTGAAGCTTTCTTT. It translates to CASSYGNMDTEAFF.

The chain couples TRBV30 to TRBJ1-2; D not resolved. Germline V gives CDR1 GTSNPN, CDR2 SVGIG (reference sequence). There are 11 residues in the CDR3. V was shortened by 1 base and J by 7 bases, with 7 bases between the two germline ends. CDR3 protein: CAWSGEGGYTF. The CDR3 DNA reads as TGTGCCTGGAGTGGAGAGGGTGGCTACACCTTC.

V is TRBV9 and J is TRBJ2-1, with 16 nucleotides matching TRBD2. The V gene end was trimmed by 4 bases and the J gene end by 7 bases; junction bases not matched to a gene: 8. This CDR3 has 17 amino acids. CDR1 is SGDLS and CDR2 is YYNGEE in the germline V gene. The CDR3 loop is CASSTHPGLAGGNEQFF. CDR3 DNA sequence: TGTGCCAGCAGCACCCACCCGGGACTAGCGGGGGGGAATGAGCAGTTCTTC.

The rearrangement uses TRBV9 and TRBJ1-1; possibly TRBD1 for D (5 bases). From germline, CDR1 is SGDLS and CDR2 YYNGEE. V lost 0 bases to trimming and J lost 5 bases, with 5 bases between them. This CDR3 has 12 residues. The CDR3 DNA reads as TGTGCCAGCAGCGTAGACAGGACTGAAGCTTTCTTT. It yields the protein CASSVDRTEAFF.

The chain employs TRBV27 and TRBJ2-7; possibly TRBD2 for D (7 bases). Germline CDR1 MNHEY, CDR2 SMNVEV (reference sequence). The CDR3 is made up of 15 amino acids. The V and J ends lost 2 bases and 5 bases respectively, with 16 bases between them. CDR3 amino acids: CASSLEGRGLDEQYF. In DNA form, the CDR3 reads TGTGCCAGCAGTTTAGAGGGGCGGGGGCTAGACGAGCAGTACTTC.

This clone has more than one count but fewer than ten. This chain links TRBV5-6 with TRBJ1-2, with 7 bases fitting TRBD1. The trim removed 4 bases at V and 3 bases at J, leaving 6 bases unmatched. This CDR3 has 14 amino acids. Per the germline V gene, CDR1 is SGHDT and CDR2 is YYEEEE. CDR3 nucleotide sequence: TGTGCCAGCAGCCGTCTAGACAGGGACTATGGCTACACCTTC. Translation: CASSRLDRDYGYTF.

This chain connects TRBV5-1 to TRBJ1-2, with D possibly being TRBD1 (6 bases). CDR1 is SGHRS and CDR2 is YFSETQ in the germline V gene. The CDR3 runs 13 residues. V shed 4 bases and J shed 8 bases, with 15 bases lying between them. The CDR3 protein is CASSPDRPWGYTF. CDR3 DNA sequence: TGCGCCAGCAGCCCGGACAGACCTTGGGGCTACACCTTC.

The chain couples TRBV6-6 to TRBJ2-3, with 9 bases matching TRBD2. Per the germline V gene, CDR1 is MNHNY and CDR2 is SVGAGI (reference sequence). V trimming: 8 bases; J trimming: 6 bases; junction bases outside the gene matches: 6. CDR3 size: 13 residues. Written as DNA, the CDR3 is TGTGCCAGCGGGGCGGGAGGGCCGGATACGCAGTATTTT. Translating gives CASGAGGPDTQYF.